The next 20 T cell receptor beta chains were all read from a single sample in a study of blood T cell repertoires in COVID-19. Measured with immunoSEQ multiplex PCR; TCRdb has only the in-frame clones, and not every one. The sample holds over 400,000 clones, about 88% seen once. Sequenced material: PBMCs or T cells enriched from blood (not recorded which). Every receptor here comes from a woman aged 55-70 years who had recovered from COVID-19.

The chain employs TRBV5-1 and TRBJ2-5; 10 nucleotides agree with TRBD1. The CDR3 contains 14 residues. V was pared by 4 bases and J by 3 bases, with 3 bases of the junction left unmatched. The germline gives CDR1 SGHRS, CDR2 YFSETQ. CDR3 in amino acids: CASSKGTGEETQYF. CDR3 DNA: TGCGCCAGCAGCAAGGGGACAGGGGAAGAGACCCAGTACTTC.

The chain has TRBV10-3 and TRBJ1-2; D possibly corresponds to TRBD1 (5 bases). V shed 3 bases and J shed 2 bases, with 7 bases lying between them. The germline V gene encodes CDR1 ENHRY and CDR2 SYGVKD. This CDR3 has 13 amino acids. Here the CDR3 reads CAISDRANYGYTF. The DNA for the CDR3 is TGTGCCATCAGTGACAGGGCAAACTATGGCTACACCTTC.

DNA for the CDR3: TGTGCCAGCAACCCGGGGGGCACGGATGAGCAGTTCTTC. Translated: CASNPGGTDEQFF. The chain recombines TRBV2 with TRBJ2-1; possible D gene TRBD2, 7 bases. Germline V lookup: CDR1 SNHLY, CDR2 FYNNEI. The CDR3 sequence is 13 residues long. Trimming stripped 7 bases from V and 8 bases from J, with 15 bases between.

The chain combines TRBV5-1 with TRBJ2-1, with 7 bases identical to TRBD2. Germline values: CDR1 SGHRS, CDR2 YFSETQ. The CDR3 covers 15 residues. V dropped 4 bases and J dropped 6; count of bases not matched to a gene: 10. DNA of the CDR3: TGCGCCAGCAGCCTCAGGGAGGGTATCTTCAATGAGCAGTTCTTC. Amino acids: CASSLREGIFNEQFF.

V gene TRBV7-9 combines with J gene TRBJ1-2, with TRBD1 as a possible D gene (6 bases). Germline CDR1 SEHNR, CDR2 FQNEAQ (reference sequence). With 5 bases removed from V and 5 bases from J, the gap between germline ends came to 15 bases. The CDR3 has 14 residues. DNA of the CDR3: TGTGCCAGCAGCCCGGCAACGAGGGGGTATGGCTACACCTTC. The encoded protein is CASSPATRGYGYTF.

CDR3 sequence: CASSLSPKRGGLRDEQFF. Written as DNA, the CDR3 is TGTGCCAGTAGTTTGTCACCTAAGCGGGGGGGCCTTAGGGATGAGCAGTTCTTC. The V gene is TRBV19, the J gene TRBJ2-1; 10 bases agree with TRBD2. Unmatched junction bases numbered 18, after V lost 5 bases and J lost 8 bases. CDR3 length: 18 amino acids. Germline V CDR1 and CDR2: LNHDA, SQIVND (reference sequence).

The chain links TRBV19 to TRBJ1-1; no clear D. Germline V gene data show CDR1 as LNHDA and CDR2 as SQIVND (reference sequence). The germline V and J ends were trimmed by 3 bases and 4 bases, with 6 bases remaining between them. The CDR3 is 12 residues long. CDR3 loop: CASSISSTEAFF. DNA of the CDR3: TGTGCCAGTAGTATTAGCTCCACTGAAGCTTTCTTT.

The genes are TRBV2 and TRBJ2-3, with D possibly matching TRBD2 (5 bases). There are 12 residues in the CDR3. Per germline, CDR1 SNHLY and CDR2 FYNNEI. V lost 6 bases to trimming and J lost 3 bases, with 7 bases between them. Here the CDR3 DNA reads TGTGCCAGCAGGAGGGATACAGATACGCAGTATTTT. Translated: CASRRDTDTQYF.

The chain is built from TRBV27 and TRBJ2-7; possible D gene TRBD1, 6 bases. The germline V gene encodes CDR1 MNHEY and CDR2 SMNVEV (reference sequence). The CDR3 contains 12 residues. V lost 2 bases and J lost 4, with 6 bases in between. CDR3 in amino acids: CASSLQGYEQYF. As DNA, the CDR3 is TGTGCCAGCAGTTTACAGGGGTACGAGCAGTACTTC.

This clone appeared a single time. The CDR3: CASSHTGTGVFEQYF. As DNA, the CDR3 is TGTGCCAGCAGCCACACGGGGACAGGGGTCTTCGAGCAGTACTTC. The chain uses TRBV11-2 and TRBJ2-7; 10 bases align to TRBD1. There are 15 residues in the CDR3. J gave up 6 bases and V 5 bases, and 10 bases lay outside the gene matches. Germline-derived CDR1 and CDR2 are SGHAT and FQNNGV.

This chain links TRBV10-2 with TRBJ2-2, with D tentatively TRBD1 (6 bases). Trimming removed 8 bases at V and 1 base at J, with 14 bases between. The CDR3 loop spans 15 amino acids. Germline V gene sequence: CDR1 WSHSY, CDR2 SAAADI. The chain's CDR3 is CASAHLQGNTGELFF. CDR3 nucleotides: TGCGCCAGCGCGCATCTACAGGGGAACACCGGGGAGCTGTTTTTT.

Here the CDR3 DNA reads TGTGCCAGCTCACCAAGACAGATTGCAACTAATGAAAAACTGTTTTTT. This sequence encodes CASSPRQIATNEKLFF. This chain connects TRBV18 to TRBJ1-4, with TRBD1 as a possible D gene (5 bases). This CDR3 has 16 amino acids. CDR1 is KGHSH, CDR2 LQKENI, per germline. V lost 2 bases and J 0 bases, leaving 10 bases between the germline ends.

The rearrangement uses TRBV19 and TRBJ1-3; no definite D call. This CDR3 is 14 amino acids long. Germline CDR1 is LNHDA and CDR2 is SQIVND (reference sequence). Trimming shortened V by 4 bases and J by 0 bases, and 7 bases separated the two germline ends. The CDR3 DNA reads as TGTGCCAGTAGTACCGGGGACTCTGGAAACACCATATATTTT. Its protein product is CASSTGDSGNTIYF.

The chain uses TRBV3-1 (or the pseudogene TRBV3-2) and TRBJ2-3, with D unresolved. This CDR3 region has 13 residues. V gave up 0 bases and J gave up 3 bases, with 4 bases separating them. From germline, CDR1 is LGHDT and CDR2 YNNKEL (reference sequence). CDR3 sequence: CASSQDVTDTQYF. CDR3 in DNA: TGTGCCAGCAGCCAAGATGTAACAGATACGCAGTATTTT.

V is TRBV3-1 (or the pseudogene TRBV3-2) and J is TRBJ1-1; a weak D match, TRBD1 (5 bases). V was cut by 7 bases and J by 0 bases, with 15 bases left in between. Germline V gene data show CDR1 as LGHDT and CDR2 as YNNKEL (reference sequence). This CDR3 is built from 15 residues. CDR3 protein: CASNPGQGMNTEAFF. For the CDR3, the DNA is TGTGCCAGCAACCCTGGGCAGGGAATGAACACTGAAGCTTTCTTT.

The gene calls are TRBV27 and TRBJ2-5, with 10 bases that match TRBD2. Per the germline V gene, CDR1 is MNHEY and CDR2 is SMNVEV (reference sequence). The CDR3 totals 16 residues. Trimming cost V 5 bases and J 5 bases; bases outside gene matches: 11. The CDR3 DNA follows: TGTGCCAGCAGTCCACAGCGGGGGGGCGGCGGCGAGACCCAGTACTTC. Translating it yields CASSPQRGGGGETQYF.

The V and J genes are TRBV5-4 and TRBJ2-2; tentatively, D is TRBD1 (6 bases). V gave up 3 bases and J gave up 0 bases, with 12 bases separating them. Germline CDR1 SGHNT, CDR2 YYREEE (reference sequence). The CDR3 covers 16 residues. This chain's CDR3 is CASSSAGTTNTGELFF. DNA for the CDR3: TGTGCCAGCAGCTCCGCCGGGACAACGAACACCGGGGAGCTGTTTTTT.

The chain employs TRBV6-5 and TRBJ1-2; tentatively, D is TRBD1 (5 bases). Per the germline V gene, CDR1 is MNHEY and CDR2 is SVGAGI. The CDR3 extends over 14 amino acids. The V end lost 6 bases, the J end lost 4 bases, and 15 bases lay between the germline ends. The CDR3 coding sequence is TGTGCCAGCAGATGGAGCGGGACGGCCTATGGCTACACCTTC. Encoded protein: CASRWSGTAYGYTF.

The gene calls are TRBV14 and TRBJ1-1, with D unresolved. V lost 3 bases and J lost 1, with 6 bases in between. The CDR3 runs to 13 residues. CDR1 is SGHDN, CDR2 FVKESK, per germline. CDR3 coding DNA: TGTGCCAGCAGCCATGGAGGGAACACTGAAGCTTTCTTT. Translation gives CASSHGGNTEAFF.

The J gene is TRBJ1-1, the V gene TRBV6-5, with 8 bases that match TRBD1. Germline assignment: CDR1 MNHEY and CDR2 SVGAGI. The J segment lost 7 bases and the V segment lost 6 bases, leaving 7 bases of the junction unmatched. This CDR3 comprises 13 residues. The CDR3 loop reads CASRTDREGEAFF. The CDR3 nucleotides read TGTGCCAGCAGGACGGACAGGGAGGGTGAAGCTTTCTTT.